These 25 T cell receptor beta chains share one sample of origin, sequenced in a study of blood T cell repertoires in COVID-19 (TCRdb year 2020). Libraries came from the immunoSEQ multiplex PCR assay. The source is immuneACCESS, and TCRdb retained only in-frame sequences with V and J called. Part of the clones is not carried over; for the studies checked, unresolved V genes explain less than half of this, and the remainder is unexplained. The sample contains fewer than 600,000 clones, roughly 90% of them found a single time. In total, the top ten clones hold 1.5% to 2% of the sample. The specimen was PBMCs or T cells enriched from blood (not recorded which). The source of these receptors is a woman in her thirties or forties who had recovered from COVID-19.

This clone came up once. J is TRBJ1-2 and V is TRBV25-1; 10 nucleotides line up with TRBD1. With 6 bases clipped from V and 4 bases from J, the junction kept 8 bases outside the gene matches. In germline, CDR1 is MGHDK, CDR2 SYGVNS. The CDR3 length is 15 residues. CDR3 in amino acids: CASSPSGTGVYGYTF. DNA of the CDR3: TGTGCCAGCAGCCCTTCCGGGACAGGGGTCTATGGCTACACCTTC.

The gene calls are TRBV24-1 and TRBJ2-2, with a weak D call TRBD2 (5 bases). Trimming pared 1 base from V and 1 base from J, leaving 6 bases between. Germline V gene sequence: CDR1 KGHDR, CDR2 SFDVKD. This CDR3 region has 15 residues. CDR3 coding DNA: TGTGCCACCAGTGATTTCCGGGGGAACACCGGGGAGCTGTTTTTT. Encoded protein: CATSDFRGNTGELFF.

The rearrangement uses TRBV18 and TRBJ1-1, with no clear D. The CDR3 length is 15 residues. The V end was cut by 2 bases, the J end by 5 bases, with 15 bases between. Germline CDR1 reads KGHSH; CDR2 reads LQKENI. CDR3 in DNA: TGTGCCAGCTCACCAGTATACGGCACGGGGACTGAAGCTTTCTTT. The encoded protein is CASSPVYGTGTEAFF.

This CDR3 is CASRPPGLAGYEQYF. CDR3 DNA sequence: TGTGCCAGCAGACCCCCGGGACTAGCGGGTTACGAGCAGTACTTC. J is TRBJ2-7 and V is TRBV6-5, with 12 bases fitting TRBD2. This CDR3 is built from 15 residues. Germline lookup yields CDR1 MNHEY and CDR2 SVGAGI. The junction had 7 bases not matched to a gene; V was cut back by 6 bases and J by 4 bases.

V is TRBV27 and J is TRBJ2-6, with TRBD1 matching over 7 bases. V was pared by 5 bases and J by 2 bases, with 9 bases of the junction left unmatched. The germline gives CDR1 MNHEY, CDR2 SMNVEV (reference sequence). The CDR3 sequence is 17 residues long. The DNA for the CDR3 is TGTGCCAGCAGTGCCACTTTACAGGGGACTGGGGCCAACGTCCTGACTTTC. This sequence encodes CASSATLQGTGANVLTF.

The chain is built from TRBV7-2 and TRBJ1-5; 7 nucleotides align to TRBD1. V shed 5 bases and J 3 bases; nucleotides not matched to a gene: 4. In germline, CDR1 is SGHTA, CDR2 FQGNSA. CDR3 length equals 14 residues. CDR3 nucleotide sequence: TGTGCCAGCAGCCCACAGGGGACCAATCAGCCCCAGCATTTT. It encodes CASSPQGTNQPQHF.

This chain connects TRBV5-1 to TRBJ2-1; TRBD1 matches 7 bases. V dropped 4 bases and J dropped 7; count of bases not matched to a gene: 8. The CDR3 is 14 residues long. Germline V gene lookup returns CDR1 SGHRS and CDR2 YFSETQ. This CDR3 is CASSTGQAGNEQFF. For the CDR3, the DNA is TGCGCCAGCAGCACAGGACAGGCAGGGAATGAGCAGTTCTTC.

The rearrangement links TRBV2 to TRBJ2-1; TRBD1 matches 7 bases. The CDR3 extends over 12 amino acids. The germline V gene encodes CDR1 SNHLY and CDR2 FYNNEI. V dropped 9 bases and J dropped 6; count of bases not matched to a gene: 5. CDR3 sequence reads: CARRQGRNEQFF. The DNA for the CDR3 is TGTGCCAGGCGACAGGGACGCAATGAGCAGTTCTTC.

The V call is TRBV4-1, the J call TRBJ1-2, with D possibly TRBD1 on 6 matching bases. V was cut by 1 base and J by 4 bases, with 16 bases left in between. The germline V gene has CDR1 MGHRA and CDR2 YSYEKL. The CDR3 contains 16 residues. CDR3 protein: CASSQVPGGSTYGYTF. CDR3 nucleotides: TGCGCCAGCAGCCAAGTGCCGGGGGGCTCTACCTATGGCTACACCTTC.

Only one count was recorded for this clone. The V gene is TRBV12-3 or TRBV12-4, the J gene TRBJ2-7, with no clear D. Deletions cut 3 bases from V and 1 base from J, with 7 bases between. There are 13 residues in the CDR3. The CDR3 loop reads CASSFTRSYEQYF. CDR3 nucleotides: TGTGCCAGCAGTTTCACCAGGTCCTACGAGCAGTACTTC.

CDR3 amino acids: CASSLLSGNTEAFF. In nucleotides, the CDR3 is TGCGCCAGCAGCTTACTGTCAGGAAACACTGAAGCTTTCTTT. The genes are TRBV5-1 and TRBJ1-1; D is undetermined. V was cut by 2 bases and J by 2 bases, with 10 bases left in between. CDR3 length: 14 residues. Per the germline V gene, CDR1 is SGHRS and CDR2 is YFSETQ.

The gene calls are TRBV7-2 and TRBJ1-5; D gene ambiguous. Trimming took off 5 bases at V and 4 bases at J, with 12 bases between the two ends. The length of the CDR3 is 14 residues. Germline loops: CDR1 SGHTA, CDR2 FQGNSA. The CDR3 here is CASSLDPGNQPQHF. The CDR3 DNA follows: TGTGCCAGCAGCCTAGACCCGGGTAATCAGCCCCAGCATTTT.

This rearrangement joins TRBV10-3 to TRBJ2-7, with TRBD2 matching over 9 bases. Unmatched junction bases numbered 9, after V lost 6 bases and J lost 0 bases. The germline V gene has CDR1 ENHRY and CDR2 SYGVKD. The CDR3 totals 16 residues. The CDR3 coding sequence is TGTGCCATCAGCAGAAAGGCTAGCGGGACCTCCTACGAGCAGTACTTC. Translation: CAISRKASGTSYEQYF.

This clone has just one count. CDR3 nucleotide sequence: TGTGCCTGGAGTGTATCGGGGTTCACTGAAGCTTTCTTT. Its translation is CAWSVSGFTEAFF. This chain connects TRBV30 to TRBJ1-1; D is ambiguous. The CDR3 extends over 13 amino acids. Germline V gene sequence: CDR1 GTSNPN, CDR2 SVGIG (reference sequence). The V end was cut by 0 bases, the J end by 4 bases, with 9 bases between.

This clone has only a few counts. The gene calls are TRBV9 and TRBJ2-1, with a tentative D call TRBD1 (6 bases). The V end lost 5 bases, the J end lost 2 bases, and 11 bases lay between the germline ends. Germline V CDR1 and CDR2: SGDLS, YYNGEE. The CDR3 is 14 amino acids. CDR3 residues: CASSQTGTYNEQFF. CDR3 bases: TGTGCCAGCAGTCAAACAGGGACCTACAATGAGCAGTTCTTC. The variable domain in full, with the rest retrieved from reference TRBV9 and TRBJ2-1, is DSGVTQTPKHLITATGQRVTLRCSPRSGDLSVYWYQQSLDQGLQFLIQYYNGEERAKGNILERFSAQQFPDLHSELNLSSLELGDSALYFCASSQTGTYNEQFFGPGTRLTVL.

The chain links TRBV18 to TRBJ1-5, with TRBD1 matching over 11 bases. Germline lookup yields CDR1 KGHSH and CDR2 LQKENI. J gave up 0 bases and V 4 bases, and 5 bases lay outside the gene matches. CDR3 length equals 17 residues. CDR3 sequence: CASSRGTGGSSNQPQHF. The CDR3 DNA reads as TGTGCCAGCTCACGTGGGACAGGGGGGAGTAGCAATCAGCCCCAGCATTTT.

The gene calls are TRBV7-6 and TRBJ1-1; D is undetermined. From germline, CDR1 is SGHVS and CDR2 FNYEAQ. There are 17 residues in the CDR3. The V end was cut by 5 bases, the J end by 0 bases, with 19 bases between. In nucleotides, the CDR3 is TGTGCCAGCAGCATATCCGGAGGCAGGCGCATGAACACTGAAGCTTTCTTT. It specifies CASSISGGRRMNTEAFF.

J is TRBJ1-2 and V is TRBV19; TRBD1 agrees at 7 bases. The V gene end was trimmed by 7 bases and the J gene end by 2 bases; junction bases not matched to a gene: 4. Germline loops: CDR1 LNHDA, CDR2 SQIVND (reference sequence). The CDR3 runs 13 residues. The CDR3 here is CASTKTGNYGYTF. The CDR3 coding sequence is TGTGCCAGTACCAAGACAGGGAACTATGGCTACACCTTC.

The CDR3 spells CASSFRLAGSLSSYEQYF. The CDR3 bases are TGTGCCAGCAGTTTCCGACTAGCGGGCTCCCTCAGCTCCTACGAGCAGTACTTC. The chain links TRBV27 to TRBJ2-7; 10 bases map to TRBD2. Unmatched junction bases numbered 11, after V lost 3 bases and J lost 0 bases. CDR1 and CDR2 (germline): MNHEY, SMNVEV (reference sequence). This CDR3 spans 18 amino acids.

This rearrangement joins TRBV4-3 to TRBJ2-7; 13 bases fit TRBD2. J was trimmed by 4 bases and V by 4 bases; bases with no gene match: 4. CDR3 size: 15 residues. CDR1 and CDR2 from the germline V gene are LGHNA and YSLEER. This chain's CDR3 is CASSPGTSGAYEQYF. CDR3 in DNA: TGCGCCAGCAGCCCTGGGACTAGCGGGGCGTACGAGCAGTACTTC.

The V and J genes are TRBV2 and TRBJ2-7; 9 nucleotides line up with TRBD1. CDR3 length: 16 amino acids. CDR1 and CDR2 from the germline V gene are SNHLY and FYNNEI. Germline trimming cut 1 base from V and 2 bases from J; bases unmatched to any gene: 6. The CDR3: CASSEGLGQGAYEQYF. The CDR3 DNA follows: TGTGCCAGCAGTGAAGGGTTGGGACAGGGTGCCTACGAGCAGTACTTC.

The chain recombines TRBV3-1 (or the pseudogene TRBV3-2) with TRBJ2-5, with 9 bases lining up with TRBD2. CDR1 LGHDT and CDR2 YNNKEL come from the germline V gene (reference sequence). The CDR3 covers 16 residues. Germline trimming cut 7 bases from V and 3 bases from J; bases unmatched to any gene: 12. CDR3 sequence: CASTPYSGRKEETQYF. CDR3 nucleotide sequence: TGTGCCAGCACGCCTTATAGCGGGAGAAAAGAAGAGACCCAGTACTTC.

V is TRBV27 and J is TRBJ2-1, with 12 bases lining up with TRBD2. Germline V gene sequence: CDR1 MNHEY, CDR2 SMNVEV (reference sequence). J was trimmed by 6 bases and V by 0 bases; bases with no gene match: 3. The CDR3 totals 16 residues. In DNA, the CDR3 is TGTGCCAGCAGTTTATCCCTAGCGGGAGGGTCCAATGAGCAGTTCTTC. This sequence encodes CASSLSLAGGSNEQFF.

V usage is TRBV6-5 and J usage is TRBJ1-3; no reliable D call. Deletions cut 8 bases from V and 0 bases from J, with 14 bases between. The CDR3 extends over 15 amino acids. Germline V CDR1 and CDR2: MNHEY, SVGAGI. The CDR3 spells CASGRTEDSGNTIYF. CDR3 nucleotide sequence: TGTGCCAGCGGTCGGACGGAGGACTCTGGAAACACCATATATTTT.

This rearrangement joins TRBV12-3 or TRBV12-4 to TRBJ1-1, with D unclear. The ends were cut back, 2 bases at V and 3 bases at J, with 7 bases in the middle. The CDR3 is made up of 13 amino acids. The CDR3 nucleotides read TGTGCCAGCAGTTTACGGGGTGACACTGAAGCTTTCTTT. Its translation: CASSLRGDTEAFF.